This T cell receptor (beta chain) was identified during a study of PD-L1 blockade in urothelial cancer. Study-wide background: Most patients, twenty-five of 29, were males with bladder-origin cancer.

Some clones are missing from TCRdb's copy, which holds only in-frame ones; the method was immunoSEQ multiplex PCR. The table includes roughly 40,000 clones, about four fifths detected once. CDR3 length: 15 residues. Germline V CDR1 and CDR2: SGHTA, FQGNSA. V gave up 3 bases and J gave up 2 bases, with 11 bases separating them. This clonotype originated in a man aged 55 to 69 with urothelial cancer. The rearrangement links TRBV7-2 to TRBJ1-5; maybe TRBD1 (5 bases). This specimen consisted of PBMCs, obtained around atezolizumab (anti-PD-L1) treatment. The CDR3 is CASSFGGSGNQPQHF. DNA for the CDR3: TGTGCCAGCAGCTTCGGGGGATCGGGCAATCAGCCCCAGCATTTT.